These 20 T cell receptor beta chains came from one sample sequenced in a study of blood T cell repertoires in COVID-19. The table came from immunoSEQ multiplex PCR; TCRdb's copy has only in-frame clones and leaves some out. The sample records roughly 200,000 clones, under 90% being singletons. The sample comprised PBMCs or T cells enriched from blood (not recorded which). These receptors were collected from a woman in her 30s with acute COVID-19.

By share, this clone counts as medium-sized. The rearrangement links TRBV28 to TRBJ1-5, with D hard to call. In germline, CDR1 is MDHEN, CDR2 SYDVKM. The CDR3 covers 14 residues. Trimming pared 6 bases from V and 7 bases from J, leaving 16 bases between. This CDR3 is CASRLSNGRQPQHF. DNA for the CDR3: TGTGCCAGCAGGCTCTCGAACGGTCGGCAGCCCCAGCATTTT. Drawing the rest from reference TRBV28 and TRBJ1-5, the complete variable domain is DVKVTQSSRYLVKRTGEKVFLECVQDMDHENMFWYRQDPGLGLRLIYFSYDVKMKEKGDIPEGYSVSREKKERFSLILESASTNQTSMYLCASRLSNGRQPQHFGDGTRLSIL.

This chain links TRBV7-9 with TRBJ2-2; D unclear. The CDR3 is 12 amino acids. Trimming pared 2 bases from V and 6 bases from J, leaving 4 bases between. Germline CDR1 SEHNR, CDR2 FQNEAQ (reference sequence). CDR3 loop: CASSLSAGELFF. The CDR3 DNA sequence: TGTGCCAGCAGCTTATCGGCCGGGGAGCTGTTTTTT. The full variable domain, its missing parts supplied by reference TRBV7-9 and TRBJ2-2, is DTGVSQNPRHKITKRGQNVTFRCDPISEHNRLYWYRQTLGQGPEFLTYFQNEAQLEKSRLLSDRFSAERPKGSFSTLEIQRTEQGDSAMYLCASSLSAGELFFGEGSRLTVL.

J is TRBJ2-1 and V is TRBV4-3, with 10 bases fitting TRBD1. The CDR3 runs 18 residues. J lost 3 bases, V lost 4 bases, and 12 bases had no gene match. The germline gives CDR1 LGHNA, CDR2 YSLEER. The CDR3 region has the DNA TGCGCCAGCAGCCCAACTTACGACAGGGGGCTACTCTACAATGAGCAGTTCTTC. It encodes CASSPTYDRGLLYNEQFF.

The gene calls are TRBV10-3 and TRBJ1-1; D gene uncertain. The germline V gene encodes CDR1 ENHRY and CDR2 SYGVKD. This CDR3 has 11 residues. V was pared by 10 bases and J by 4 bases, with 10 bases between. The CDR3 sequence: CASSNSTEAFF. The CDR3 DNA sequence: TGTGCCAGTTCCAACAGCACTGAAGCTTTCTTT.

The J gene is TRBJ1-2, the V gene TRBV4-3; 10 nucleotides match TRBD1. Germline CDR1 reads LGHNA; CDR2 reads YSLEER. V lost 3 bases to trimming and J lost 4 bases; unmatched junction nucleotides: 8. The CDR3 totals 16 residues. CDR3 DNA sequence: TGCGCCAGCAGCCAGCCGGGACAGGGGAATTTCTATGGCTACACCTTC. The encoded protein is CASSQPGQGNFYGYTF.

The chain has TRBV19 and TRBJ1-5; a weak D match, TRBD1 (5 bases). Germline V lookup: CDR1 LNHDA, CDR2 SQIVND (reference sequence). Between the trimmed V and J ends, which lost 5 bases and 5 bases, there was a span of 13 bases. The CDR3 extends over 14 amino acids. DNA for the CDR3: TGTGCCAGTAGTCGAACAGGTCTCGATCAGCCCCAGCATTTT. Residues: CASSRTGLDQPQHF. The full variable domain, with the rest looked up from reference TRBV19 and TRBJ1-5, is DGGITQSPKYLFRKEGQNVTLSCEQNLNHDAMYWYRQDPGQGLRLIYYSQIVNDFQKGDIAEGYSVSREKKESFPLTVTSAQKNPTAFYLCASSRTGLDQPQHFGDGTRLSIL.

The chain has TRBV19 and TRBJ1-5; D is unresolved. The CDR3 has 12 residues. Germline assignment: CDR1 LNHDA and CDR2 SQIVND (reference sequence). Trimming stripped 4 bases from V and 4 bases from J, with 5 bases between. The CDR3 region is CASSTLNQPQHF. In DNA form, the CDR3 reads TGTGCCAGTAGTACCCTTAATCAGCCCCAGCATTTT.

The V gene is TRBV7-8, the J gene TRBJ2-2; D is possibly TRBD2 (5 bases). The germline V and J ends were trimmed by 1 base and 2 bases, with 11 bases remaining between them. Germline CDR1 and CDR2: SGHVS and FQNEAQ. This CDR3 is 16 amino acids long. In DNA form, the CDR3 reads TGTGCCAGCAGCTTAGGGACTTGGGGTAACACCGGGGAGCTGTTTTTT. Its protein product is CASSLGTWGNTGELFF.

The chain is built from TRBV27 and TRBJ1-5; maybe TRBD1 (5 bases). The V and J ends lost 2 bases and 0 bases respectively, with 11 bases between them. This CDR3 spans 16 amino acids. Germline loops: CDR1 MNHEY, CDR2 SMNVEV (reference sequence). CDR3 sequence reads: CASSLGRGFSNQPQHF. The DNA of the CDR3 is TGTGCCAGCAGTTTAGGAAGGGGATTTAGCAATCAGCCCCAGCATTTT.

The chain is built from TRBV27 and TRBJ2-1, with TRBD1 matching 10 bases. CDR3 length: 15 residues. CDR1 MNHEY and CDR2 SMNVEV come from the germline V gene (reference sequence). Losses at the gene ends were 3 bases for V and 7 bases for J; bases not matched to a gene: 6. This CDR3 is CASSLLGQGSNEQFF. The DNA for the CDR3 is TGTGCCAGCAGTTTGTTGGGACAGGGGTCAAATGAGCAGTTCTTC.

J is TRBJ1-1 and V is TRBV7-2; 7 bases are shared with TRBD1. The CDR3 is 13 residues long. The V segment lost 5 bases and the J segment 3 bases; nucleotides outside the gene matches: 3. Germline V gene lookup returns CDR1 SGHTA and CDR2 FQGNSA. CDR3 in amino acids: CASSPDRYTEAFF. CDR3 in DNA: TGTGCCAGCAGCCCGGACAGGTACACTGAAGCTTTCTTT. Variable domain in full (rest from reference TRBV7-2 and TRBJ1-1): GAGVSQSPSNKVTEKGKDVELRCDPISGHTALYWYRQSLGQGLEFLIYFQGNSAPDKSGLPSDRFSAERTGGSVSTLTIQRTQQEDSAVYLCASSPDRYTEAFFGQGTRLTVV.

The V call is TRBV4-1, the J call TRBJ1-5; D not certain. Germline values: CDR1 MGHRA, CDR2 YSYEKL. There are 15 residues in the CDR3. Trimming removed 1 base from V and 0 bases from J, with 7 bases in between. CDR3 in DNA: TGCGCCAGCAGCCAAGCTCTGTATAGCAATCAGCCCCAGCATTTT. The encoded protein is CASSQALYSNQPQHF.

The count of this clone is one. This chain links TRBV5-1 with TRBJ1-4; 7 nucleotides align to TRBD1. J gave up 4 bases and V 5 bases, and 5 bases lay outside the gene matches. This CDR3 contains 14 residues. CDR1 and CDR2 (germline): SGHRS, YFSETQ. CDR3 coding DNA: TGCGCCAGCAGGAGGGGACAGAATAATGAAAAACTGTTTTTT. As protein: CASRRGQNNEKLFF.

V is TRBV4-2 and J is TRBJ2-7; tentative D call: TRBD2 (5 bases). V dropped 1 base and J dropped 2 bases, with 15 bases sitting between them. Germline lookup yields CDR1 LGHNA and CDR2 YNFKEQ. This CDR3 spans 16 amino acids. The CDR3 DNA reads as TGTGCCAGCAGCCAAGGGGCCCGGGAAGGAGCCTACGAGCAGTACTTC. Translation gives CASSQGAREGAYEQYF.

The CDR3 region is CASSLGTVDGYTF. The CDR3 region has the DNA TGTGCCAGCAGCCTCGGGACAGTAGATGGCTACACCTTC. This rearrangement joins TRBV5-6 to TRBJ1-2; 7 bases agree with TRBD1. The CDR3 spans 13 residues. Germline V gene lookup returns CDR1 SGHDT and CDR2 YYEEEE. V gave up 4 bases and J gave up 6 bases; unmatched junction bases: 6.

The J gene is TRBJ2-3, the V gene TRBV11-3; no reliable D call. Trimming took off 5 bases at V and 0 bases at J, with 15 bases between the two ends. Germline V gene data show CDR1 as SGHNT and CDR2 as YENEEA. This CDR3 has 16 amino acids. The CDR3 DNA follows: TGTGCCAGCAGCCCCCAACCGACTGGGAGCACAGATACGCAGTATTTT. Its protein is CASSPQPTGSTDTQYF.

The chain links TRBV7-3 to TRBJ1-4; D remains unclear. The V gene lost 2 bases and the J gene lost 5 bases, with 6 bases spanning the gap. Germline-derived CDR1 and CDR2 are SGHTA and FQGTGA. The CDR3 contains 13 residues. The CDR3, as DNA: TGTGCCAGCAGCTTAGAGCCAAATGAAAAACTGTTTTTT. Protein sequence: CASSLEPNEKLFF.

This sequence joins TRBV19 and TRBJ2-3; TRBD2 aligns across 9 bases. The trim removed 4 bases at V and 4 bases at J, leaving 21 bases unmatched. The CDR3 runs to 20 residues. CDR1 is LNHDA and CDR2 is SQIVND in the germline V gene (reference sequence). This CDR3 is CASSKGSGTSSYGNADTQYF. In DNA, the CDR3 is TGTGCCAGTAGTAAAGGTTCCGGGACTAGCAGTTACGGAAACGCAGATACGCAGTATTTT.

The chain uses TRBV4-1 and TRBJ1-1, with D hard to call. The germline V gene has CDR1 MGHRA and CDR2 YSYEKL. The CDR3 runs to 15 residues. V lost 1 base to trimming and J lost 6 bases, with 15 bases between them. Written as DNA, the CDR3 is TGCGCCAGCAGCCAAGGGCGAGGGCGCGTGGCTGAAGCTTTCTTT. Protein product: CASSQGRGRVAEAFF.

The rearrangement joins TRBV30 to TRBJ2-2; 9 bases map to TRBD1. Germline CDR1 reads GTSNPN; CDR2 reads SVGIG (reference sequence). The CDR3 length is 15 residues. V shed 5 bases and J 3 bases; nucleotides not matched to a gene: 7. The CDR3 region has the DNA TGTGCCTGGGAGCCTGGGACAGGGTACACCGGGGAGCTGTTTTTT. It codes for CAWEPGTGYTGELFF.